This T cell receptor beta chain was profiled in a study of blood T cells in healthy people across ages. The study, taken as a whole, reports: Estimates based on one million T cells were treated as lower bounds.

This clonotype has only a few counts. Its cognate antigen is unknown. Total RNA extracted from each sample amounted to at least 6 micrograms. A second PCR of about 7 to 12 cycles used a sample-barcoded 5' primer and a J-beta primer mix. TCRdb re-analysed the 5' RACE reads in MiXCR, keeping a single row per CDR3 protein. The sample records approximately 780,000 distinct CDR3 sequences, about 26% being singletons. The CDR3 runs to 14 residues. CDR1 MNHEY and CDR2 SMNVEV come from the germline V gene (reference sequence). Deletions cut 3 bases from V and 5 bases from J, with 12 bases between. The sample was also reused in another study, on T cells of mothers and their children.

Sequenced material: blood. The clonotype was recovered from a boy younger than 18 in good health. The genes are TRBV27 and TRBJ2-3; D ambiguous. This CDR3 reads CASSFDGRIDTQYF. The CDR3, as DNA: TGTGCCAGCAGTTTCGACGGTCGCATAGATACGCAGTATTTT.